The clone carrying this T cell receptor (beta chain) was found once. TCRdb reprocessed the 5' RACE reads with MiXCR, giving one entry per CDR3 protein. This repertoire shows around 670,000 distinct CDR3 sequences, around 6.1% found once; its top ten account for 1.5% to 2%. The entry originates in a study of identical twins. The CDR3 length is 14 residues. This TCR was recovered from a man aged 18 to 29 in good health. J is TRBJ2-7 and V is TRBV12-2. TRBV12-2 is noted as a pseudogene. Sequenced: naive T cells sorted from blood. The chain's CDR3 is CASRLALDPYEQYF. In DNA, the CDR3 is TGTGCAAGTCGCTTAGCGCTAGACCCCTACGAGCAGTACTTC.